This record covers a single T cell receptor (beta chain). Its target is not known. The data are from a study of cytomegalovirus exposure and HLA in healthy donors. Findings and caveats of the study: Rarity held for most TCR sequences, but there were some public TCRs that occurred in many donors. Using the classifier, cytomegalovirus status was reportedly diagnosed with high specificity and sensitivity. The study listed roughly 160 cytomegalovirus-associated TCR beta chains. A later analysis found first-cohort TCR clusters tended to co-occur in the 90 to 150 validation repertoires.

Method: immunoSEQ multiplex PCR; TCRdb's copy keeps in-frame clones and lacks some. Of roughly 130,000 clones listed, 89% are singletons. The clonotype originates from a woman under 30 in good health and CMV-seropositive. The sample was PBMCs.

CDR3 loop: CASRSGTGFFGSPLHF. The DNA for the CDR3 is TGTGCCAGCCGTTCCGGGACAGGGTTTTTCGGGTCACCCCTCCACTTT. The rearrangement uses TRBV2 and TRBJ1-6; TRBD1 matches 9 bases. After removal of 8 bases from V and 10 bases from J, the junction contained 15 bases not matched to a gene. The CDR3 has 16 amino acids. Per germline, CDR1 SNHLY and CDR2 FYNNEI. Full variable domain (missing parts from reference TRBV2 and TRBJ1-6): EPEVTQTPSHQVTQMGQEVILRCVPISNHLYFYWYRQILGQKVEFLVSFYNNEISEKSEIFDDQFSVERPDGSNFTLKIRSTKLEDSAMYFCASRSGTGFFGSPLHFGNGTRLTVT.